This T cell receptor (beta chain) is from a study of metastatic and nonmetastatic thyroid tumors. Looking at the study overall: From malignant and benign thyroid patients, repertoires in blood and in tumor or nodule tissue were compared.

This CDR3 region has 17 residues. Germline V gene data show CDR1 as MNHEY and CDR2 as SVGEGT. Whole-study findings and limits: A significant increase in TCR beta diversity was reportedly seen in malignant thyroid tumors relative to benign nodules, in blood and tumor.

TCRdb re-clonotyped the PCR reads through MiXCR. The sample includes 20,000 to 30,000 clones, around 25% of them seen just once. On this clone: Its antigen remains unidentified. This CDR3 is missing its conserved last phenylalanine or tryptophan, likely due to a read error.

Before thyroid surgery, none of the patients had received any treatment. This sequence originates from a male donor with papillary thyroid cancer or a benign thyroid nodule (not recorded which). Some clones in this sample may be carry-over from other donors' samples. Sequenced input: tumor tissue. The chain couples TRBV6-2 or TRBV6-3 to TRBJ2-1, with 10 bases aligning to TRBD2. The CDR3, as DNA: TGTGCCAGCAGTTACGCTAGCGGGAGAGTGTCCTACAATGCGCAGTTCTGC. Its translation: CASSYASGRVSYNAQFC.